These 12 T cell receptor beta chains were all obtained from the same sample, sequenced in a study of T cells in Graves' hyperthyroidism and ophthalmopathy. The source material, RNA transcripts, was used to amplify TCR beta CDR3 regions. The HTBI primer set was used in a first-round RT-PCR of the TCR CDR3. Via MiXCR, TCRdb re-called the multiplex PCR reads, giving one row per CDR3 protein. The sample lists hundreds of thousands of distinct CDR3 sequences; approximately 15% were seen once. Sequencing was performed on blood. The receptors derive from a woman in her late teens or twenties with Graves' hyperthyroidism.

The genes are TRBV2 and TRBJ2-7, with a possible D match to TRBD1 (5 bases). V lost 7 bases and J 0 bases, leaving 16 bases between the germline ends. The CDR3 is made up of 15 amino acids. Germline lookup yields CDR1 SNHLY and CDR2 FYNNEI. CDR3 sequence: CASTKRQSSSYEQYF. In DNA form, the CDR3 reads TGTGCCAGCACCAAGAGACAGAGTTCCTCCTACGAGCAGTACTTC.

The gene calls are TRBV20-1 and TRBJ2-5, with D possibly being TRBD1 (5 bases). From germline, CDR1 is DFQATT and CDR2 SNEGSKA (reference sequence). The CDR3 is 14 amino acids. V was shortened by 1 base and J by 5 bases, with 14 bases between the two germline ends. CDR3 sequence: CSARGQGIVETQYF. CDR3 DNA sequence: TGCAGTGCTAGAGGGCAGGGTATAGTGGAGACCCAGTACTTC.

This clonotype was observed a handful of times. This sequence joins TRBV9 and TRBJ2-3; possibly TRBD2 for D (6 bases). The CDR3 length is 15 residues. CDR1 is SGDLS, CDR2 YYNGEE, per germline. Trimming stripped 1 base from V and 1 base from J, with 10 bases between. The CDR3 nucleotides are TGTGCCAGCAGCGTAACCCCTAGCGGCACAGATACGCAGTATTTT. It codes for CASSVTPSGTDTQYF.

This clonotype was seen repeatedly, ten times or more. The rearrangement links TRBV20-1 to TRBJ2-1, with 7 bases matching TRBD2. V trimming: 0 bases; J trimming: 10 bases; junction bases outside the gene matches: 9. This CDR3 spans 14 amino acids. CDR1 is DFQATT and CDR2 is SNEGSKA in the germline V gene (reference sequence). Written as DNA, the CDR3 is TGCAGTGCTAGAGATCCCAGGACTAGTGAAGAGCAGTTCTTC. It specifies CSARDPRTSEEQFF.

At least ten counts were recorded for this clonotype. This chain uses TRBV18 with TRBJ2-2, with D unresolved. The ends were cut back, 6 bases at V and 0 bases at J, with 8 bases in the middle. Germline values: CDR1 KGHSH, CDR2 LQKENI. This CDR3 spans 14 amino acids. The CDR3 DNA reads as TGTGCCAGCTCCCCTTGGCCGAACACCGGGGAGCTGTTTTTT. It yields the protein CASSPWPNTGELFF.

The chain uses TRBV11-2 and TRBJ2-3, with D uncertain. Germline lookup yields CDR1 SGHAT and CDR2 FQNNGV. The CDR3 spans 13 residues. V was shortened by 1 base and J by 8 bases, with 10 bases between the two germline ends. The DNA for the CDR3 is TGTGCCAGCAGCTTAGGATGGCCTGGTACGCAGTATTTT. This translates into CASSLGWPGTQYF.

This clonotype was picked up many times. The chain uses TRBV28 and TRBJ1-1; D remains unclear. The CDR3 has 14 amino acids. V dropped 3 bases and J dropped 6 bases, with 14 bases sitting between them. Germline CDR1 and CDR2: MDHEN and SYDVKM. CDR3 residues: CASSLGRLISEAFF. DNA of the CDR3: TGTGCCAGCAGTTTGGGGAGGCTAATCTCTGAAGCTTTCTTT.

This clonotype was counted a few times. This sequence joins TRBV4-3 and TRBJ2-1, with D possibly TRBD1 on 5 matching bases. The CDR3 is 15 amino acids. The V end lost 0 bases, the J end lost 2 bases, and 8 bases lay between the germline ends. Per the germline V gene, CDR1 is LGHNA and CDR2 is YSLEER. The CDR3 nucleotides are TGCGCCAGCAGCCAAGATACAGGCCCCTACAATGAGCAGTTCTTC. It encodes CASSQDTGPYNEQFF.

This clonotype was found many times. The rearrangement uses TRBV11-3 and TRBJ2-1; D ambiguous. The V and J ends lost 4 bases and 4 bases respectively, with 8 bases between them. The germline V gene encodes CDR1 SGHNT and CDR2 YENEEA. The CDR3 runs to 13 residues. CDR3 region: CASSYSQYNEQFF. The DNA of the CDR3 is TGTGCCAGCAGCTACTCGCAATACAATGAGCAGTTCTTC.

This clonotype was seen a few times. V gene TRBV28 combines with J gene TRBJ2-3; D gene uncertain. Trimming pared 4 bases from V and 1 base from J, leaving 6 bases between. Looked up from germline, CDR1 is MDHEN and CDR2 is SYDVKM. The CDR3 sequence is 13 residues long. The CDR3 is CASSWDRTDTQYF. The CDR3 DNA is TGTGCCAGCAGTTGGGATCGCACAGATACGCAGTATTTT.

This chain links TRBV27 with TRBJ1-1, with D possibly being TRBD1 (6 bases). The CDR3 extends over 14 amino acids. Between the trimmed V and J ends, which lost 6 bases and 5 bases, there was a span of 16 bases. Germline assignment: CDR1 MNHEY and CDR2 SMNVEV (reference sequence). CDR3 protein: CASRFHGGLTEAFF. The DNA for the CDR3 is TGTGCCAGCAGATTCCACGGGGGCCTAACTGAAGCTTTCTTT.

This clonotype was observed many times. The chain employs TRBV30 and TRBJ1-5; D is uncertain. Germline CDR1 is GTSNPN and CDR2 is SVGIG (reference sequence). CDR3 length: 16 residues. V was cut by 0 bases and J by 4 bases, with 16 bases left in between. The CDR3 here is CAWSVNYWAGNQPQHF. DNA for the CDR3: TGTGCCTGGAGTGTAAATTATTGGGCTGGAAATCAGCCCCAGCATTTT.